This T cell receptor (beta chain) stems from a study of vaccination and CD4 T cells after COVID-19 (dated by TCRdb to between 2021 and 2024). Context from the whole study: Six males and four females were included in the convalescent cohort, with two Hispanic individuals, seven Caucasians, two Asians and one multiracial person represented. Participants got two doses of the Pfizer-BioNTech BNT162b2 vaccine (n=8) or two doses of the Moderna mRNA-1273 vaccine (n=2). Post-vaccine blood samples were taken a median of approximately 70 days after the second vaccine dose, with a range of about 13 to 241 days. Post-COVID blood samples were collected from convalescent patients a median of roughly 100 days after diagnosis, with a range of roughly 30 to 161 days. The cultures were stimulated with overlapping spike peptide pools from SARS-CoV-2 and from the common cold coronaviruses HCoV-NL63, HCoV-OC43 and HCoV-229E. The spike-specific CD4+ TCR repertoire was compared before and after mRNA vaccination in fewer than eleven COVID-19 convalescent patients and 4 infection-naive healthy vaccine recipients. Control cultures used a CEFX viral epitope pool as positive control, an HIV-1 Nef peptide pool as negative control, or no peptide. Memory CD4+ T cell crossreactivity between SARS-CoV-2 and common cold coronavirus spike proteins was assessed at the TCR clonotype level in an earlier paper using these donors.

Relative to germline, V is 4 bases shorter and J is 3 bases shorter, with 10 bases between their ends. From its cysteine to its phenylalanine, the CDR3 spans 13 amino acids. Left in the record is the CDR3 DNA by itself, 39 bases read in frame from the first base. Reading the germline V gene gives CDR1 SGHTA and CDR2 FQGNSA. In light of the paper, this sample's treatment or condition label describes: roughly 10-day PBMC culture with coronavirus spike peptide pools or control peptides (ViraFEST assay). CD4+ T cells from unexposed donors were collected before the COVID-19 pandemic (2011-2018). The ViraFEST assay was used in the study, in which antigen-specific T cells were expanded with peptide pools and expanded clonotypes were subsequently identified by TCR sequencing. PBMCs were cultured at roughly 1.8 million per well in IMDM supplemented with roughly 5% human AB serum and about 10 IU/ml IL-2, with about 9 ug/ml peptide pools added. On days 3 and 7, half of the culture medium was replaced with fresh IL-2-containing medium. After roughly 9 days of culture, CD4+ T cells were isolated by negative selection with the EasySep CD4+ T cell isolation kit. As cell number allowed, CD4+ T cells from unexposed donors were tested for reactivity to SARS-CoV-2 S and N and to four common cold coronavirus spike pools. Ficoll-Paque Plus gradient centrifugation was used to isolate PBMCs from whole blood, and the isolated PBMCs were then either used fresh or cryopreserved at -140C. Triplicate wells were generally used for each culture condition. Leukapheresis product for the unexposed donors was bought commercially.

The paper as a whole reports these results and caveats: In convalescent patients, a median around 83% of post-vaccine SARS-CoV-2-reactive clones were detected only after vaccination, and vaccine-specific priming was suggested by this finding. An increase in the median number of SARS-CoV-2-reactive clonotypes from roughly 20 after infection to a few dozen after vaccination was observed, but the change was not found to be significant. In convalescent patients, nearly all vaccine-specific clones (304 of 307) were found to be mono-reactive for SARS-CoV-2 spike rather than cross-reactive with common cold coronaviruses. The study included relatively few convalescent patients and did not analyze early timepoints after natural infection.

This clonotype was counted between two and nine times. It has no known antigen specificity. Nothing much larger sits one base from this clone, and base qualities are not available. Libraries came from PCR. DNA from cultured CD4+ T cells underwent TCR sequencing with the Oncomine TCR Beta short-read assay at the Johns Hopkins FTIC core. The QIAamp micro DNA kit was used to extract genomic DNA from the cultured CD4+ T cells. Oncomine TCR Beta libraries from cultured CD4+ T cells were pooled using unique dual indexes and sequenced on an Illumina iSeq 100. Turning to the authors' computational methods: Non-productive sequences were removed, and CDR3s not starting with C, not ending with F or W, or shorter than 7 amino acids were discarded. The MANAFEST web application was used to identify antigen-specific clonotypes by comparing peptide-stimulated wells against reference wells and other culture wells. For a clone to be called positive, the clone needed an FDR below 0.05, an odds ratio above 5, and a productive frequency above 0.1% in at least two of three replicate wells. A clonotype was classed as cross-reactive if the clonotype showed significant expansion both in SARS-CoV-2 spike wells and in at least one common cold coronavirus spike condition. Similarity between CDR3 sequences was evaluated in R version 3.6.1 using Levenshtein distances (stringdist) and unrooted phylogenetic trees (ape). Using fastp trimming at Q25 and MiXCR clonotype assembly, TCRdb reanalyzed the public sequencing data and kept in-frame beta chains. CDR3 protein sequences are deduplicated, and each keeps its most common genes and DNA. Clone size and V and J calls follow TCRdb, not the original study. This sample holds about 9,600 distinct CDR3 sequences; approximately 31% were observed only once. The top ten constitute 13% of the sample.

This chain joins TRBV7-2 to TRBJ2-7; too little of a D gene remains to name it. The specimen was CD4+ T cells from blood, cultured in vitro. The origin of this receptor is a human donor in good health. The nucleotide sequence is given as TGTGCCAGCAGCTCCCGGAACAGCTACGAGCAGTACTTC. Its coded protein is CASSSRNSYEQYF.